The table lists the clone carrying this T cell receptor (beta chain) with many counts. What it binds is unknown. This record belongs to a study of T cell repertoires in cytomegalovirus infection. Study-wide results and limits: HLA-C-restricted TCR beta clonotypes specific for CMV led the ex vivo response. Carriers of CMV and the relevant HLA type were discriminated by public TCR beta frequency.

The V end was cut by 1 base, the J end by 2 bases, with 17 bases between. The CDR3 length is 17 residues. From germline, CDR1 is LGHNA and CDR2 YNFKEQ. MiXCR, applied by TCRdb to the reads, yields one record per CDR3 protein. The profile shows 250,000 to 400,000 distinct CDR3 sequences, more than 20% of them singletons. The sequences come from cultured PBMCs, collected from culture after CMV antigen stimulation. The chain joins TRBV4-2 to TRBJ2-5; unclear D gene. This receptor was identified in a human donor in good health (CMV status not recorded). Some clones in this sample may be carry-over from other donors' samples. The CDR3 loop is CASSQVTSTQKQETQYF. In nucleotides, the CDR3 is TGTGCCAGCAGCCAAGTCACGTCCACACAGAAGCAAGAGACCCAGTACTTC.